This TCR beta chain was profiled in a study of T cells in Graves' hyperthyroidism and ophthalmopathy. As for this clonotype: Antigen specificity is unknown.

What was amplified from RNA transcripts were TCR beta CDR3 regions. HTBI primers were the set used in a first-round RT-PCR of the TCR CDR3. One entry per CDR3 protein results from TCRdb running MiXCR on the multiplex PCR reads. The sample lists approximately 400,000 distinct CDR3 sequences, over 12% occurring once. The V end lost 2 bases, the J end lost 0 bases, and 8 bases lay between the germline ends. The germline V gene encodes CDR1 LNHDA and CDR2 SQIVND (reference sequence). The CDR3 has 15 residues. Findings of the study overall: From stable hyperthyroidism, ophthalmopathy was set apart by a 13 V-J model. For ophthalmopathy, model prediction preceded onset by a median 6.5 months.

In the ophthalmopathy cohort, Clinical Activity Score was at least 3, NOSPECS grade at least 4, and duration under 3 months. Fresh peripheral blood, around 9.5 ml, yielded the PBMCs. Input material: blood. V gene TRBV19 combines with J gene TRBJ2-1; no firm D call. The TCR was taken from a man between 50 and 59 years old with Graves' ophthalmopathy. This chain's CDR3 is CASSIMADSYNEQFF. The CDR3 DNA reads TGTGCCAGTAGTATAATGGCAGACTCCTACAATGAGCAGTTCTTC.